This passage covers 5 T cell receptor beta chains from one sample sequenced in a study of T cell changes during pregnancy in multiple sclerosis. Some clones are missing from TCRdb's copy, which holds only in-frame ones; the method was immunoSEQ multiplex PCR. The profile shows under 50,000 clones, more than 85% of them singletons. The sequenced sample was CD8+ T cells from peripheral blood mononuclear cells, obtained in the first trimester of pregnancy. These receptors all come from a female donor with multiple sclerosis, enrolled in a pregnancy study.

The V call is TRBV5-4, the J call TRBJ2-3; 7 bases agree with TRBD1. The length of the CDR3 is 15 residues. V gave up 4 bases and J gave up 2 bases; unmatched junction bases: 7. Germline V gives CDR1 SGHNT, CDR2 YYREEE (reference sequence). The CDR3 DNA follows: TGTGCCAGCAGCACCAGGGACAGAGCCACAGATACGCAGTATTTT. Protein: CASSTRDRATDTQYF.

The chain combines TRBV11-2 with TRBJ2-1; a possible D gene is TRBD1 (5 bases). Trimming stripped 1 base from V and 4 bases from J, with 11 bases between. The CDR3 sequence is 15 residues long. Germline V gene data show CDR1 as SGHAT and CDR2 as FQNNGV. CDR3 in amino acids: CASSLAVGPYNEQFF. As DNA, the CDR3 is TGTGCCAGCAGCTTAGCCGTGGGGCCTTACAATGAGCAGTTCTTC.

The chain carries TRBV6-6 and TRBJ2-2; tentatively, D is TRBD2 (6 bases). The V gene's germline CDR1 is MNHNY and CDR2 SVGAGI (reference sequence). V was clipped by 0 bases and J by 2 bases, with 7 bases between them. This CDR3 has 15 residues. The CDR3 reads CASSYSGGNTGELFF. In nucleotides, the CDR3 is TGTGCCAGCAGTTACTCGGGGGGAAACACCGGGGAGCTGTTTTTT.

V and J are TRBV2 and TRBJ1-2, with D unclear. CDR1 is SNHLY, CDR2 FYNNEI, per germline. Trimming removed 9 bases at V and 8 bases at J, with 19 bases between. This CDR3 spans 13 amino acids. The CDR3 bases are TGTGCCAGTTATAACTCCGCCGGTTACGGCTACACCTTC. It yields the protein CASYNSAGYGYTF.

This CDR3 reads CATRDRDFQETQYF. In nucleotides, the CDR3 is TGTGCCACGAGGGACAGGGACTTCCAAGAGACCCAGTACTTC. The J gene is TRBJ2-5, the V gene TRBV25-1, with TRBD1 matching 9 bases. CDR3 length: 14 residues. Germline V CDR1 and CDR2: MGHDK, SYGVNS. Trimming removed 10 bases from V and 1 base from J; junction bases left unmatched: 7.